This record looks at one T cell receptor (beta chain) sequence and its context. The specificity of this receptor is unknown. One base away there is no much larger clone; base qualities are not given. Participants in the prospective study were enrolled through a virtual design, were aged roughly 18 to 90 years, and lived in roughly 24 United States geographic areas. To assign participants to cohorts, the prospective study relied on clinical history that participants themselves reported in a screening survey and a study questionnaire. Mobile phlebotomists in the prospective study collected whole blood, serum and a nasopharyngeal or oropharyngeal swab from every participant. Additional blood draws and questionnaires over a 2-month period could optionally be provided by prospective study participants. Prospective study blood samples were shipped either frozen or at room temperature before DNA extraction.

TCRbeta CDR3 regions were amplified from genomic DNA using the immunoSEQ Assay, a bias-controlled multiplex PCR. The paper's processing steps were these. Within the assay, amplification of reference gene primers was used to estimate how many nucleated cells each sample contained. Sequence reads were collapsed and filtered to measure the absolute abundance of every unique TCRbeta CDR3 rearrangement. For each sample, productive Simpson clonality was calculated as the square root of Simpson's diversity index over productive rearrangements. What TCRdb holds here is the immuneACCESS table cut down to in-frame rearrangements. Part of the clones is not present; checked against another copy, under half of the missing clones reflect an unresolved V gene, and the others are unexplained. From that table come the V and J calls and clone size; the DNA was used to work out D and trimming. The sample records under 300,000 clones, about 90% of which are singletons. The top ten constitute roughly 3.1% of the sample.

These data originate in a study of blood T cell repertoires in COVID-19 (TCRdb year 2020). The study in broad terms: Samples covering the acute and convalescent phases of COVID-19 were provided by collaborators in the United States, Italy and Spain. Where available, HLA class I and class II types were obtained from metadata supplied by the sample provider rather than from assay-based typing. The repertoires were made available in a free public database intended to serve as a resource for research on the immune response to SARS-CoV-2. The samples were drawn from two sources: the first 160 participants of the ongoing ImmuneRACE study, and 1,254 subjects contributed by 6 global collaborators. The prospective study material was composed of cDNA or gDNA derived from T cells, B-cell-depleted T cells, or PBMCs. The dataset comprised deeply sampled blood TCRbeta repertoires from subjects exposed to, actively infected with, or recovered from COVID-19. The sample metadata nearly always contained a de-identified subject ID, COVID-19 status, age in years and sex.

CDR1 and CDR2 (MDHEN, SYDVKM) derive from the germline V gene. The CDR3 spans 12 residues, from the cysteine through the phenylalanine. Only the CDR3 DNA stays, 36 bases, in frame from base 1. Cut back by 10 bases and 6 bases, the V and J ends lie 16 bases apart. Broad study findings and their caveats: How much clinical and demographic metadata was included differed by source and by participant, and the metadata was provided uncurated.

The sample comprised PBMCs or T cells enriched from blood (not recorded which). This TCR came from a woman aged 40 to 50 with acute COVID-19. The chain is made from TRBV28 and TRBJ2-7; perhaps TRBD2 is the D gene, with 5 bases matching. The CDR3 corresponds to CATERQAGEQYF. The DNA reads as follows: TGTGCCACTGAGCGGCAGGCGGGCGAGCAGTACTTC.